This T cell receptor beta chain was recorded in a study of cytomegalovirus exposure and HLA in healthy donors. Findings and caveats of the study: Earlier findings revealed that most TCR beta V segments proved productive either about 87% or about 30% of the time. The authors later found TCR association rates varying by HLA locus, with DRB1 most and HLA-C fewest.

Primers included in the PCR were 60 Vbeta and 13 Jbeta primers. This table comes from immunoSEQ multiplex PCR, and its TCRdb copy is limited to in-frame clones, with some not included. The sample carries about 190,000 clones, 70% to 90% recorded once. The CDR3 consists of 15 residues. Germline trimming cut 0 bases from V and 2 bases from J; bases unmatched to any gene: 4. Looked up from germline, CDR1 is GTSNPN and CDR2 is SVGIG (reference sequence). Comments on this clone: Its specificity is unknown.

The sequencing sample was made of PBMCs. The clonotype originates from a young woman in good health and CMV-seropositive. The rearrangement joins TRBV30 to TRBJ2-7, with 10 nucleotides matching TRBD1. DNA of the CDR3: TGTGCCTGGAGTGTAGACGGGACAGGGGCCTACGAGCAGTACTTC. This encodes CAWSVDGTGAYEQYF.